The source of this T cell receptor (beta chain) is a study of CD4 T cells in relation to SARS-CoV-2 and coronaviruses. Study context: Shared crossreactive spike epitopes were mapped to their HLA restriction.

For roughly 11 days, roughly 9.4 x 10^4 sorted CD4+ cells grew with T cell-depleted PBMCs and CEF. Study-wide points: Compared with monoreactive clones, crossreactive clones showed significantly weaker SARS-CoV-2 expansion.

Produced via immunoSEQ multiplex PCR; TCRdb's table is partial and in-frame only. The repertoire holds some 32,000 clones, with around 76% as singletons. This clone was observed a few times. What it binds is unknown. Material for sequencing was memory CD4+ T cells from PBMCs, cultured in vitro. The TCR sequence derives from an adult with COVID-19.

In nucleotides, the CDR3 is TGTGCCAGCAGCCCGACTAGCGGGAGCCACGAGCAGTACTTC. This encodes CASSPTSGSHEQYF. The rearrangement joins TRBV2 to TRBJ2-7, with 12 bases matching TRBD2. Trimming cost V 6 bases and J 5 bases; bases outside gene matches: 5. The CDR3 runs 14 residues. CDR1 is SNHLY and CDR2 is FYNNEI in the germline V gene.